Listed below are T cell receptor beta chains from one sample, sequenced in a study of control samples from healthy donors and cancer patients. TCRdb's copy holds only in-frame clones and misses some; the assay was immunoSEQ multiplex PCR. The sample records over 90,000 clones, about 91% being singletons. Sequenced: blood. These receptors all stem from a woman aged 18-29 years in good health. CDR3s include the opening cysteine and the closing phenylalanine or tryptophan. Fields, in order: clone size, V gene, J gene, D gene, CDR3 protein, CDR3 DNA. The D gene is left open where the match is weak. Clone sizes are given selectively: once, few, many, or a class where the clone is expanded.

abundance: NA
v_gene: TRBV10-2
j_gene: TRBJ2-1
d_gene: NA
CDR3aa: CASSEFVEPYNEQFF
CDR3nt: TGCGCCAGCAGTGAGTTTGTCGAACCCTACAATGAGCAGTTCTTC

abundance: NA
v_gene: TRBV20-1
j_gene: TRBJ2-3
d_gene: NA
CDR3aa: CSASGSDTQYF
CDR3nt: TGCAGTGCTTCAGGGTCAGATACGCAGTATTTT

abundance: NA
v_gene: TRBV28
j_gene: TRBJ1-3
d_gene: NA
CDR3aa: CASSPGASGNTIYF
CDR3nt: TGTGCCAGCAGCCCGGGCGCTTCTGGAAACACCATATATTTT

abundance: once
v_gene: TRBV27
j_gene: TRBJ1-2
d_gene: TRBD1
CDR3aa: CASRTGGNYGYTF
CDR3nt: TGTGCCAGCAGAACAGGGGGCAACTATGGCTACACCTTC

abundance: NA
v_gene: TRBV30
j_gene: TRBJ2-7
d_gene: NA
CDR3aa: CAWRLFGTIDEQYF
CDR3nt: TGTGCCTGGAGGCTCTTTGGGACGATCGACGAGCAGTACTTC

abundance: NA
v_gene: TRBV7-9
j_gene: TRBJ1-1
d_gene: NA
CDR3aa: CASSLGRGMNTEAFF
CDR3nt: TGTGCCAGCAGCTTAGGGAGGGGTATGAACACTGAAGCTTTCTTT

abundance: NA
v_gene: TRBV2
j_gene: TRBJ2-3
d_gene: TRBD2
CDR3aa: CARTSGGATDTQYF
CDR3nt: TGTGCCAGGACGAGCGGGGGGGCCACAGATACGCAGTATTTT

abundance: once
v_gene: TRBV24-1
j_gene: TRBJ1-1
d_gene: NA
CDR3aa: CATSDSGTEAFF
CDR3nt: TGTGCCACCAGTGATTCAGGTACTGAAGCTTTCTTT

abundance: NA
v_gene: TRBV10-3
j_gene: TRBJ2-1
d_gene: NA
CDR3aa: CAISDYRSSYNEQFF
CDR3nt: TGTGCCATCAGTGATTACAGGTCCTCCTACAATGAGCAGTTCTTC

abundance: NA
v_gene: TRBV7-6
j_gene: TRBJ1-3
d_gene: NA
CDR3aa: CASSPLRGPGGTIYF
CDR3nt: TGTGCCAGCAGCCCCCTCCGAGGTCCTGGGGGCACCATATATTTT

abundance: NA
v_gene: TRBV27
j_gene: TRBJ2-7
d_gene: TRBD1
CDR3aa: CASSLSGTGSILYEQYF
CDR3nt: TGTGCCAGCAGTTTATCGGGGACAGGGAGTATCCTCTACGAGCAGTACTTC

abundance: NA
v_gene: TRBV24-1
j_gene: TRBJ2-3
d_gene: NA
CDR3aa: CATSDLTFDTDTQYF
CDR3nt: TGTGCCACCAGTGATTTGACATTTGACACAGATACGCAGTATTTT

abundance: NA
v_gene: TRBV7-6
j_gene: TRBJ2-5
d_gene: NA
CDR3aa: CASSLHLHEETQYF
CDR3nt: TGTGCCAGCAGCTTACATTTGCACGAAGAGACCCAGTACTTC

abundance: NA
v_gene: TRBV11-2
j_gene: TRBJ1-1
d_gene: NA
CDR3aa: CASSLDWGGTEAFF
CDR3nt: TGTGCCAGCAGCTTAGACTGGGGAGGGACTGAAGCTTTCTTT

abundance: once
v_gene: TRBV4-2
j_gene: TRBJ1-2
d_gene: TRBD1
CDR3aa: CASSPRQGADYGYTF
CDR3nt: TGTGCCAGCAGCCCCAGACAGGGGGCTGACTATGGCTACACCTTC

abundance: NA
v_gene: TRBV27
j_gene: TRBJ1-5
d_gene: NA
CDR3aa: CASSLKGWQTNQPQHF
CDR3nt: TGTGCCAGCAGTTTAAAGGGTTGGCAGACCAATCAGCCCCAGCATTTT

abundance: NA
v_gene: TRBV5-8
j_gene: TRBJ1-2
d_gene: NA
CDR3aa: CASSLAGGTNYGYTF
CDR3nt: TGTGCCAGCAGCTTGGCTGGTGGCACTAACTATGGCTACACCTTC

abundance: once
v_gene: TRBV6-5
j_gene: TRBJ2-7
d_gene: NA
CDR3aa: CASRIGYEQYF
CDR3nt: TGTGCCAGCAGAATAGGTTACGAGCAGTACTTC

abundance: NA
v_gene: TRBV5-1
j_gene: TRBJ1-5
d_gene: TRBD1
CDR3aa: CASSTGQGNQPQHF
CDR3nt: TGCGCCAGCAGCACGGGACAGGGAAATCAGCCCCAGCATTTT

abundance: few
v_gene: TRBV4-1
j_gene: TRBJ2-2
d_gene: NA
CDR3aa: CASSQAGDFGTGELFF
CDR3nt: TGCGCCAGCAGCCAAGCCGGGGACTTTGGCACCGGGGAGCTGTTTTTT

abundance: NA
v_gene: TRBV24-1
j_gene: TRBJ2-3
d_gene: TRBD1
CDR3aa: CATSDPGTGGQDTQYF
CDR3nt: TGTGCCACCAGTGATCCGGGGACAGGGGGCCAAGATACGCAGTATTTT

abundance: NA
v_gene: TRBV11-3
j_gene: TRBJ1-2
d_gene: NA
CDR3aa: CASSPEGNGGYTF
CDR3nt: TGTGCCAGCAGCCCAGAGGGGAACGGGGGCTACACCTTC

abundance: once
v_gene: TRBV7-6
j_gene: TRBJ2-1
d_gene: TRBD1
CDR3aa: CASSRDRGNYNEQFF
CDR3nt: TGTGCCAGCAGCCGCGACAGGGGGAACTACAATGAGCAGTTCTTC

abundance: NA
v_gene: TRBV6-6
j_gene: TRBJ2-4
d_gene: TRBD2
CDR3aa: CASSSSGRRDKNIQYF
CDR3nt: TGTGCCAGCAGTTCTAGCGGGAGGAGAGACAAAAACATTCAGTACTTC

abundance: NA
v_gene: TRBV10-1
j_gene: TRBJ1-5
d_gene: NA
CDR3aa: CASSESITGRVESNQPQHF
CDR3nt: TGCGCCAGCAGTGAGTCGATCACAGGGAGAGTAGAAAGCAATCAGCCCCAGCATTTT

abundance: NA
v_gene: TRBV9
j_gene: TRBJ2-5
d_gene: TRBD2
CDR3aa: CASSVGGAETQYF
CDR3nt: TGTGCCAGCAGCGTCGGGGGGGCAGAGACCCAGTACTTC

abundance: NA
v_gene: TRBV7-6
j_gene: TRBJ1-4
d_gene: NA
CDR3aa: CASSPRPGASKLFF
CDR3nt: TGTGCCAGCAGCCCACGACCCGGGGCTTCAAAACTGTTTTTT

abundance: NA
v_gene: TRBV4-2
j_gene: TRBJ2-3
d_gene: NA
CDR3aa: CASSQDPLGGTQYF
CDR3nt: TGTGCCAGCAGCCAAGATCCGCTCGGAGGTACGCAGTATTTT

abundance: NA
v_gene: TRBV24-1
j_gene: TRBJ2-1
d_gene: NA
CDR3aa: CATSDQSLLKQFF
CDR3nt: TGTGCCACCAGTGACCAGTCCCTACTTAAGCAGTTCTTC

abundance: NA
v_gene: TRBV5-6
j_gene: TRBJ2-7
d_gene: NA
CDR3aa: CASSLGPTSYEQYF
CDR3nt: TGTGCCAGCAGCCTGGGACCGACCTCCTACGAGCAGTACTTC

abundance: NA
v_gene: TRBV6-5
j_gene: TRBJ2-1
d_gene: NA
CDR3aa: CASSYFTGNNEQFF
CDR3nt: TGTGCCAGCAGTTACTTCACTGGCAACAATGAGCAGTTCTTC

abundance: once
v_gene: TRBV7-9
j_gene: TRBJ1-3
d_gene: NA
CDR3aa: CASSSYEQGSGNTIYF
CDR3nt: TGTGCCAGCAGCTCATATGAACAGGGATCAGGAAACACCATATATTTT

abundance: once
v_gene: TRBV14
j_gene: TRBJ1-4
d_gene: NA
CDR3aa: CASSQEPGDHEKLFF
CDR3nt: TGTGCCAGCAGCCAAGAACCGGGGGACCATGAAAAACTGTTTTTT

abundance: few
v_gene: TRBV10-1
j_gene: TRBJ1-2
d_gene: NA
CDR3aa: CASSDDVGDEYIYGYTF
CDR3nt: TGCGCCAGCAGTGATGATGTGGGGGACGAGTACATCTATGGCTACACCTTC

abundance: NA
v_gene: TRBV18
j_gene: TRBJ2-7
d_gene: TRBD2
CDR3aa: CASSPIAGESSYEQYF
CDR3nt: TGTGCCAGCTCACCAATAGCGGGAGAGAGCTCCTACGAGCAGTACTTC

abundance: NA
v_gene: TRBV3-1/TRBV3-2
j_gene: TRBJ1-2
d_gene: TRBD1
CDR3aa: CASSQARTGNYGYTF
CDR3nt: TGTGCCAGCAGCCAAGCCCGGACAGGGAACTATGGCTACACCTTC

abundance: NA
v_gene: TRBV11-2
j_gene: TRBJ2-7
d_gene: NA
CDR3aa: CASSLPGLKSSYEQYF
CDR3nt: TGTGCCAGCAGCTTACCGGGACTGAAGAGCTCCTACGAGCAGTACTTC

abundance: NA
v_gene: TRBV12-5
j_gene: TRBJ1-2
d_gene: NA
CDR3aa: CASGLVPEYGYTF
CDR3nt: TGTGCTAGTGGTTTGGTACCGGAGTATGGCTACACCTTC

abundance: NA
v_gene: TRBV7-8
j_gene: TRBJ1-2
d_gene: NA
CDR3aa: CASSFWGRLENYGYTF
CDR3nt: TGTGCCAGCAGCTTTTGGGGGAGGTTAGAAAATTATGGCTACACCTTC

abundance: NA
v_gene: TRBV11-2
j_gene: TRBJ2-5
d_gene: NA
CDR3aa: CASSLVPGRRLRETQYF
CDR3nt: TGTGCCAGCAGCTTAGTTCCCGGCAGAAGGCTGAGAGAGACCCAGTACTTC

abundance: NA
v_gene: TRBV7-8
j_gene: TRBJ2-6
d_gene: TRBD1
CDR3aa: CASSTGAGANVLTF
CDR3nt: TGTGCCAGCTCAACAGGGGCTGGGGCCAACGTCCTGACTTTC

abundance: NA
v_gene: TRBV7-9
j_gene: TRBJ1-2
d_gene: NA
CDR3aa: CASSKFQGSYGYTF
CDR3nt: TGTGCCAGCAGCAAATTCCAAGGTTCTTATGGCTACACCTTC

abundance: NA
v_gene: TRBV5-5
j_gene: TRBJ2-5
d_gene: NA
CDR3aa: CASSWVGTQYF
CDR3nt: TGTGCCAGCAGCTGGGTTGGAACCCAGTACTTC

abundance: once
v_gene: TRBV24-1
j_gene: TRBJ1-6
d_gene: NA
CDR3aa: CATSEFGSSPLHF
CDR3nt: TGTGCCACCAGTGAGTTCGGATCTTCACCCCTCCACTTT

abundance: NA
v_gene: TRBV5-4
j_gene: TRBJ1-5
d_gene: NA
CDR3aa: CASTGGNSNQPQHF
CDR3nt: TGTGCCAGCACGGGAGGGAATAGCAATCAGCCCCAGCATTTT